What follows are 16 T cell receptor beta chains derived from one specimen sequenced in a study of identifying expanded T cells in peripheral blood. Generated by immunoSEQ multiplex PCR, the TCRdb table keeps only in-frame clones and is missing some. The repertoire holds 70,000 to 100,000 clones, approximately 90% seen once, with 15% to 20% in the top ten. Sequencing was done on a sample of blood. These receptors all stem from a person aged 18 to 69 in good health.

This sequence joins TRBV29-1 and TRBJ2-1, with a weak D call TRBD2 (5 bases). CDR1 SQVTM and CDR2 ANQGSEA come from the germline V gene. Deletions cut 6 bases from V and 8 bases from J, with 23 bases between. The length of the CDR3 is 15 residues. CDR3 sequence reads: CSVKVRRLAGDEQFF. The CDR3 coding sequence is TGCAGCGTCAAAGTCCGGCGGCTAGCTGGGGATGAGCAGTTCTTC.

V gene TRBV5-6 combines with J gene TRBJ1-2; no definite D call. Trimming removed 1 base from V and 1 base from J, with 2 bases in between. Germline values: CDR1 SGHDT, CDR2 YYEEEE. The CDR3 spans 12 residues. The CDR3 bases are TGTGCCAGCAGCTTGAATAACTATGGCTACACCTTC. Protein: CASSLNNYGYTF.

The CDR3 sequence: CASSLAPTGSGNTIYF. CDR3 sequence (DNA): TGCGCCAGCAGCTTGGCCCCGACAGGGTCTGGAAACACCATATATTTT. V and J are TRBV5-1 and TRBJ1-3; 7 bases agree with TRBD1. Germline V gene data show CDR1 as SGHRS and CDR2 as YFSETQ. The CDR3 sequence is 16 residues long. The V segment lost 0 bases and the J segment 1 base; nucleotides outside the gene matches: 4.

The chain is built from TRBV6-1 and TRBJ1-1; D is possibly TRBD1 (6 bases). The CDR3 is made up of 14 amino acids. CDR1 and CDR2 from the germline V gene are MNHNS and SASEGT. V shed 11 bases and J shed 4 bases, with 20 bases lying between them. CDR3 sequence reads: CAGGQTVEGTEAFF. The CDR3 region has the DNA TGTGCCGGAGGACAGACGGTGGAGGGCACTGAAGCTTTCTTT.

The J gene is TRBJ2-1, the V gene TRBV10-3; D not certain. Germline values: CDR1 ENHRY, CDR2 SYGVKD. V was clipped by 6 bases and J by 5 bases, with 8 bases between them. CDR3 length equals 12 residues. In DNA, the CDR3 is TGTGCCATCAGCACAATTGACAATGAGCAGTTCTTC. Translated, it gives CAISTIDNEQFF.

The genes are TRBV14 and TRBJ2-4; tentatively, D is TRBD2 (5 bases). This CDR3 contains 16 residues. Trimming pared 0 bases from V and 7 bases from J, leaving 16 bases between. Germline assignment: CDR1 SGHDN and CDR2 FVKESK. For the CDR3, the DNA is TGTGCCAGCAGCCAAGAACCAAGCCCTACGGGGAACATTCAGTACTTC. This sequence encodes CASSQEPSPTGNIQYF.

There are a few counts of this clone. The rearrangement joins TRBV18 to TRBJ1-2; D is unclear. Trimming cost V 3 bases and J 7 bases, with 12 bases left between them. The germline V gene encodes CDR1 KGHSH and CDR2 LQKENI. This CDR3 spans 13 amino acids. CDR3 sequence (DNA): TGTGCCAGCTCACCGGAACGGGTTCCTGGCTACACCTTC. This translates into CASSPERVPGYTF.

The chain couples TRBV7-2 to TRBJ1-1; TRBD1 matches at 10 bases. The CDR3 spans 15 residues. Germline CDR1 SGHTA, CDR2 FQGNSA. Trimming at V came to 5 bases and at J to 6 bases, leaving 9 bases not matched to a gene. CDR3: CASSLRDRGYSEAFF. The CDR3 nucleotides read TGTGCCAGCAGCCTCCGGGACAGGGGATATTCTGAAGCTTTCTTT.

This chain connects TRBV5-1 to TRBJ1-1; D call uncertain. CDR3 length equals 14 residues. Trimming removed 0 bases at V and 6 bases at J, with 12 bases between. Germline V gene sequence: CDR1 SGHRS, CDR2 YFSETQ. DNA of the CDR3: TGCGCCAGCAGCTTGGGAGCGGGGAATGCTGAAGCTTTCTTT. This translates into CASSLGAGNAEAFF.

The chain employs TRBV4-1 and TRBJ1-4, with no clear D. Germline CDR1 MGHRA, CDR2 YSYEKL. The CDR3 spans 14 residues. Trimming stripped 1 base from V and 8 bases from J, with 11 bases between. The DNA for the CDR3 is TGCGCCAGCAGCCAAGGGAGACGAATGGAAAAACTGTTTTTT. It is translated as CASSQGRRMEKLFF.

This chain links TRBV2 with TRBJ2-5; 14 bases are a match to TRBD2. V was clipped by 4 bases and J by 7 bases; unmatched bases: 5. CDR3 length: 15 amino acids. The germline V gene has CDR1 SNHLY and CDR2 FYNNEI. CDR3 sequence (DNA): TGTGCCAGCAGTGTAGGGACTAGCGGGGGTCCGACCCAGTACTTC. Protein sequence: CASSVGTSGGPTQYF.

The rearrangement joins TRBV11-2 to TRBJ2-7; TRBD1 matches at 9 bases. Trimming removed 1 base from V and 6 bases from J; junction bases left unmatched: 13. Germline V gene sequence: CDR1 SGHAT, CDR2 FQNNGV. CDR3 length: 17 residues. The CDR3 loop is CASSLGGTGSSEREQYF. As DNA, the CDR3 is TGTGCCAGCAGCTTAGGGGGGACAGGGTCGTCGGAACGCGAGCAGTACTTC.

The CDR3 is CASSLTDRYYGYTF. Here the CDR3 DNA reads TGTGCCAGTAGTCTCACCGACAGGTACTATGGCTACACCTTC. The genes are TRBV19 and TRBJ1-2, with a tentative D call TRBD1 (6 bases). V was shortened by 5 bases and J by 3 bases, with 13 bases between the two germline ends. This CDR3 contains 14 residues. The V gene's germline CDR1 is LNHDA and CDR2 SQIVND (reference sequence).

This clone was recorded only once. V is TRBV6-5 and J is TRBJ2-1, with a weak D call TRBD2 (5 bases). There are 14 residues in the CDR3. Between the trimmed V and J ends, which lost 0 bases and 7 bases, there was a span of 10 bases. Germline CDR1 MNHEY, CDR2 SVGAGI. The CDR3, as DNA: TGTGCCAGCAGTTACTCGGGAGCAAGGAATGAGCAGTTCTTC. It is translated as CASSYSGARNEQFF.

The chain couples TRBV7-8 to TRBJ1-3; D might be TRBD1 (5 bases). CDR3 length equals 20 residues. Germline assignment: CDR1 SGHVS and CDR2 FQNEAQ. V shed 1 base and J shed 0 bases, with 22 bases lying between them. The CDR3 spells CASSLVLTEGWDFSGNTIYF. CDR3 coding DNA: TGTGCCAGCAGCTTAGTGTTGACAGAGGGATGGGATTTCTCTGGAAACACCATATATTTT.

The J gene is TRBJ2-2, the V gene TRBV4-2, with TRBD2 identical over 10 bases. Trimming at V came to 0 bases and at J to 7 bases, leaving 5 bases not matched to a gene. The CDR3 is 16 residues long. Germline CDR1 reads LGHNA; CDR2 reads YNFKEQ. The CDR3: CASSQEASGGGGELFF. CDR3 bases: TGTGCCAGCAGCCAAGAGGCTAGCGGGGGTGGCGGGGAGCTGTTTTTT.